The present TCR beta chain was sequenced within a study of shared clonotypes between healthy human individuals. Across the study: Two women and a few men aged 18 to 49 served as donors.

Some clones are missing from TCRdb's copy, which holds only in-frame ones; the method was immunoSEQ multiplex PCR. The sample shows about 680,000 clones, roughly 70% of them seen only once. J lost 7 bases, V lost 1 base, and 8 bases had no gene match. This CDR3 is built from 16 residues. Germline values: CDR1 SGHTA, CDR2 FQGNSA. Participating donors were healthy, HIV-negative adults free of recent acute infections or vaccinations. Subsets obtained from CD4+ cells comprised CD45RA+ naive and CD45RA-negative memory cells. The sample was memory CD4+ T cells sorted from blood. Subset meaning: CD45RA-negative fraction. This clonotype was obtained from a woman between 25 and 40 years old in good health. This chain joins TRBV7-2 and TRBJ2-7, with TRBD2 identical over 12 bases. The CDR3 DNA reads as TGTGCCAGCAGCTTAGGTTGGACTAGCGGGGTGTATGAGCAGTACTTC. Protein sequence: CASSLGWTSGVYEQYF.